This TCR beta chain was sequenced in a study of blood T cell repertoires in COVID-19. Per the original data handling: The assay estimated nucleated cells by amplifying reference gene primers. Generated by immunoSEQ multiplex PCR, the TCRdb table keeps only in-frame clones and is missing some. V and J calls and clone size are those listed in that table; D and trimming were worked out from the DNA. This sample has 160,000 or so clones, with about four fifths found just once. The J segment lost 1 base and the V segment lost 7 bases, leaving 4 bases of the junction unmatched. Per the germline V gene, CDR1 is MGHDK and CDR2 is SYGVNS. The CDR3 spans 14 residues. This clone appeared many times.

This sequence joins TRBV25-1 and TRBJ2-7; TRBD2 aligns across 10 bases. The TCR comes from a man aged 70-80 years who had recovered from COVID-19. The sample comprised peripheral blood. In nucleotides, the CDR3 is TGTGCCAGCAACGGACTAGCGGATTCCTACGAGCAGTACTTC. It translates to CASNGLADSYEQYF.